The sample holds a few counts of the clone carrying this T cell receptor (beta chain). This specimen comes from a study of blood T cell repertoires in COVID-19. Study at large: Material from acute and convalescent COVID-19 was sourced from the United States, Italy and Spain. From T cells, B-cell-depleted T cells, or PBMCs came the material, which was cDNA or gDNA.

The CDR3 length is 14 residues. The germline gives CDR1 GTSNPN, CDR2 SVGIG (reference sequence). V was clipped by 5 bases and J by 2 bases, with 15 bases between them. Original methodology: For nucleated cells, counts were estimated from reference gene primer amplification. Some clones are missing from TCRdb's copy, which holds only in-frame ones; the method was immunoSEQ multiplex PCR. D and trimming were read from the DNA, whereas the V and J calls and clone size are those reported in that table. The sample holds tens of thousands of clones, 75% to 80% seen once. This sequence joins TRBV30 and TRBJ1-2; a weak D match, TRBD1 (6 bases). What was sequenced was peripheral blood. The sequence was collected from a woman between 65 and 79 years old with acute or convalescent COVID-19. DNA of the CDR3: TGTGCCTGGGGACAGAAACAAAACAACTATGGCTACACCTTC. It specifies CAWGQKQNNYGYTF.